The text below deals with one T cell receptor beta chain. The CDR3 has 18 amino acids. The V gene lost 2 bases and the J gene lost 4 bases, with 24 bases spanning the gap. Germline V gene sequence: CDR1 SGHDT, CDR2 YYEEEE. This record belongs to a study of control samples from healthy donors and cancer patients. The table came from immunoSEQ multiplex PCR; TCRdb's copy has only in-frame clones and leaves some out. The top ten hold around 6% of the sample, which has 130,000 or so clones, 80% to 95% seen once. Material for sequencing was blood. The genes are TRBV5-6 and TRBJ1-2; tentatively, D is TRBD1 (5 bases). This receptor was taken from a man aged 18 to 29 in good health. This chain's CDR3 is CASSFQEPLTRGSYGYTF. In DNA, the CDR3 is TGTGCCAGCAGCTTTCAAGAACCCTTAACTAGGGGATCCTATGGCTACACCTTC. Supplemented by reference TRBV5-6 and TRBJ1-2, the full variable domain reads DAGVTQSPTHLIKTRGQQVTLRCSPKSGHDTVSWYQQALGQGPQFIFQYYEEEERQRGNFPDRFSGHQFPNYSSELNVNALLLGDSALYLCASSFQEPLTRGSYGYTFGSGTRLTVV.